This entry lists 26 T cell receptor beta chains sequenced from one sample in a study of blood T cell repertoires in COVID-19 (dated by TCRdb to the early 2020s). Libraries were made using the immunoSEQ multiplex PCR assay. TCRdb obtained this table from immuneACCESS and retained in-frame rearrangements with V and J assigned. These tables miss some clones; where compared with another copy, unresolved V genes account for less than half of the shortfall, and the remainder is unexplained. For this sample the table gives approximately 100,000 clones, of which approximately 90% were detected only once. The top ten constitute roughly 15% of the sample. Sample: peripheral blood. These receptors were collected from a woman older than 75 in a cohort sampled during active COVID-19.

This chain connects TRBV5-1 to TRBJ2-5; 7 nucleotides line up with TRBD1. The CDR3 covers 15 residues. The junction had 4 bases not matched to a gene; V was cut back by 0 bases and J by 2 bases. CDR1 is SGHRS and CDR2 is YFSETQ in the germline V gene. The CDR3, as DNA: TGCGCCAGCAGCTTGGGACAGGGAGCACAAGAGACCCAGTACTTC. Its protein product is CASSLGQGAQETQYF.

This clone was observed once. The J gene is TRBJ2-3, the V gene TRBV7-9; D possibly corresponds to TRBD2 (6 bases). The germline V gene has CDR1 SEHNR and CDR2 FQNEAQ (reference sequence). V was clipped by 3 bases and J by 4 bases, with 8 bases between them. CDR3 length: 13 residues. The CDR3, as DNA: TGTGCCAGCAGCTTGGAGGGCGCAGATACGCAGTATTTT. Translating it yields CASSLEGADTQYF.

This clone came up once. The rearrangement joins TRBV19 to TRBJ1-3, with D perhaps TRBD1 (5 bases). Germline loops: CDR1 LNHDA, CDR2 SQIVND (reference sequence). V dropped 5 bases and J dropped 0 bases, with 11 bases sitting between them. This CDR3 is 15 amino acids long. The CDR3, as DNA: TGTGCCAGTAGTCACAGACAGATCTCTGGAAACACCATATATTTT. Its translation is CASSHRQISGNTIYF.

The chain couples TRBV24-1 to TRBJ2-2, with TRBD1 matching 7 bases. The CDR3 contains 13 residues. CDR1 and CDR2 from the germline V gene are KGHDR and SFDVKD. Unmatched junction bases numbered 3, after V lost 8 bases and J lost 4 bases. CDR3 residues: CATKGAVTGELFF. DNA for the CDR3: TGTGCCACCAAGGGGGCCGTCACCGGGGAGCTGTTTTTT.

V usage is TRBV5-8 and J usage is TRBJ2-7, with D possibly TRBD1 on 6 matching bases. The CDR3 extends over 14 amino acids. V was trimmed by 4 bases and J by 2 bases, leaving 13 bases between them. Germline CDR1 and CDR2: SGHTS and YDEGEE. DNA for the CDR3: TGTGCCAGCAGCGACTCGGGACAAACCTACGAGCAGTACTTC. Its translation is CASSDSGQTYEQYF.

The chain uses TRBV18 and TRBJ2-1; 8 nucleotides match TRBD2. J gave up 7 bases and V 4 bases, and 15 bases lay outside the gene matches. CDR1 KGHSH and CDR2 LQKENI come from the germline V gene. The CDR3 is 17 residues long. The CDR3 is CASSRYLDGGAKNEQFF. DNA for the CDR3: TGTGCCAGCTCACGATACTTGGACGGGGGGGCGAAAAATGAGCAGTTCTTC. Full variable domain (rest looked up from reference TRBV18 and TRBJ2-1): NAGVMQNPRHLVRRRGQEARLRCSPMKGHSHVYWYRQLPEEGLKFMVYLQKENIIDESGMPKERFSAEFPKEGPSILRIQQVVRGDSAAYFCASSRYLDGGAKNEQFFGPGTRLTVL.

The CDR3 loop reads CASSELVEQFF. The CDR3 DNA reads TGCGCCAGCAGTGAGTTAGTTGAGCAGTTCTTC. The V call is TRBV10-2, the J call TRBJ2-1; D remains ambiguous. The CDR3 has 11 residues. Germline V gene sequence: CDR1 WSHSY, CDR2 SAAADI. With 1 base removed from V and 9 bases from J, the gap between germline ends came to 4 bases.

This rearrangement joins TRBV10-3 to TRBJ1-4, with 8 bases aligning to TRBD1. The CDR3 is made up of 14 amino acids. Germline V gives CDR1 ENHRY, CDR2 SYGVKD. V dropped 7 bases and J dropped 0; count of bases not matched to a gene: 1. CDR3: CAIKGQATNEKLFF. As DNA, the CDR3 is TGTGCCATCAAGGGACAGGCAACTAATGAAAAACTGTTTTTT.

This chain connects TRBV6-1 to TRBJ2-7, with TRBD1 matching 9 bases. The CDR3 runs to 16 residues. The germline V gene has CDR1 MNHNS and CDR2 SASEGT. V dropped 0 bases and J dropped 7; count of bases not matched to a gene: 10. The CDR3, as DNA: TGTGCCAGCAGTGAAGCGCCCCAGGGACAGGGAGTGGAGCAGTACTTC. Its translation is CASSEAPQGQGVEQYF.

CDR3 DNA: TGTGCCAGCAGTGACGGGGGTTCACCCCTCCACTTT. Translating gives CASSDGGSPLHF. The gene calls are TRBV2 and TRBJ1-6, with D perhaps matching TRBD1 (5 bases). Looked up from germline, CDR1 is SNHLY and CDR2 is FYNNEI. V was clipped by 3 bases and J by 9 bases, with 6 bases between them. The CDR3 spans 12 residues.

The chain combines TRBV27 with TRBJ1-6; the match to TRBD1 covers 11 bases. CDR3 length: 15 amino acids. Germline CDR1 reads MNHEY; CDR2 reads SMNVEV (reference sequence). The V and J ends lost 4 bases and 7 bases, in that order; junction bases with no gene match: 3. This CDR3 reads CASSSGTGGNSPLHF. The CDR3 DNA reads as TGTGCCAGCAGTTCCGGGACAGGGGGAAATTCACCCCTCCACTTT.

This clone was observed a single time. The chain uses TRBV29-1 and TRBJ2-3; perhaps TRBD2 as D (6 bases). V lost 8 bases and J 0 bases, leaving 15 bases between the germline ends. The CDR3 covers 14 residues. Looked up from germline, CDR1 is SQVTM and CDR2 is ANQGSEA. The CDR3 is CSPRVGLSTDTQYF. CDR3 nucleotide sequence: TGCAGCCCCCGGGTGGGACTCAGCACAGATACGCAGTATTTT.

This chain links TRBV19 with TRBJ1-4, with a weak D call TRBD1 (6 bases). V lost 6 bases, J lost 8 bases, and 16 bases lay in between. There are 14 residues in the CDR3. Germline CDR1 reads LNHDA; CDR2 reads SQIVND (reference sequence). The CDR3 sequence: CASRTTRGGEKLFF. As DNA, the CDR3 is TGTGCCAGTAGAACAACCAGGGGCGGCGAAAAACTGTTTTTT.

The genes are TRBV28 and TRBJ2-4; possibly TRBD2 for D (7 bases). The V end lost 7 bases, the J end lost 1 base, and 20 bases lay between the germline ends. The CDR3 totals 17 residues. Germline V gives CDR1 MDHEN, CDR2 SYDVKM. CDR3 region: CASTNGRGGMAKNIQYF. CDR3 bases: TGTGCCAGCACCAACGGTAGGGGGGGGATGGCCAAAAACATTCAGTACTTC.

This clone came up once. As DNA, the CDR3 is TGTGCCAGCAGCCACGGGGTCGGTAGGAATGAAAAACTGTTTTTT. As protein: CASSHGVGRNEKLFF. The chain links TRBV6-5 to TRBJ1-4; D not certain. V shed 6 bases and J shed 5 bases, with 16 bases lying between them. The CDR3 is 15 residues long. From germline, CDR1 is MNHEY and CDR2 SVGAGI.

The gene calls are TRBV6-5 and TRBJ1-2; TRBD1 matches 10 bases. The V and J ends lost 6 bases and 1 base, in that order; junction bases with no gene match: 5. The CDR3 has 15 amino acids. CDR1 is MNHEY, CDR2 SVGAGI, per germline. CDR3 sequence: CASRGGQGGNYGYTF. For the CDR3, the DNA is TGTGCCAGCAGGGGAGGACAGGGGGGTAACTATGGCTACACCTTC.

The chain employs TRBV27 and TRBJ2-2; D unresolved. V dropped 2 bases and J dropped 7 bases, with 11 bases sitting between them. Germline V gene data show CDR1 as MNHEY and CDR2 as SMNVEV (reference sequence). CDR3 length: 14 amino acids. CDR3 sequence (DNA): TGTGCCAGCAGTTTAGCACTATCAAGCGGGGAGCTGTTTTTT. Amino acids: CASSLALSSGELFF.

The chain is built from TRBV5-1 and TRBJ2-4; D remains ambiguous. V lost 0 bases and J lost 0, with 16 bases in between. Germline assignment: CDR1 SGHRS and CDR2 YFSETQ. The CDR3 consists of 18 residues. In DNA form, the CDR3 reads TGCGCCAGCAGCTTGGCGAACGACCTGACTGTAGCCAAAAACATTCAGTACTTC. This translates into CASSLANDLTVAKNIQYF.

The rearrangement joins TRBV25-1 to TRBJ1-4, with 9 bases identical to TRBD1. V was clipped by 4 bases and J by 8 bases; unmatched bases: 8. This CDR3 is built from 15 residues. Germline CDR1 MGHDK, CDR2 SYGVNS. As DNA, the CDR3 is TGTGCCAGCAGTGCCCGGACAGGGGTAAGAGAAAAACTGTTTTTT. Translating gives CASSARTGVREKLFF.

This clone was observed once. The chain combines TRBV11-1 with TRBJ2-2, with D possibly being TRBD2 (6 bases). Per germline, CDR1 SGHAT and CDR2 FQDESV (reference sequence). V was cut by 4 bases and J by 4 bases, with 13 bases left in between. The CDR3 contains 15 residues. The CDR3 DNA reads as TGTGCCAGCAGCTCTTGGACTAAGGTCACCGGGGAGCTGTTTTTT. It specifies CASSSWTKVTGELFF.

V and J are TRBV28 and TRBJ2-1; D may be TRBD2 (7 bases). V lost 11 bases, J lost 3 bases, and 14 bases lay in between. This CDR3 has 13 amino acids. Looked up from germline, CDR1 is MDHEN and CDR2 is SYDVKM. This chain's CDR3 is CAAAGAGYNEQFF. DNA for the CDR3: TGTGCCGCGGCGGGGGCTGGCTACAATGAGCAGTTCTTC.

The chain links TRBV2 to TRBJ1-2; D may be TRBD1 (5 bases). CDR1 is SNHLY, CDR2 FYNNEI, per germline. V was cut by 6 bases and J by 3 bases, with 14 bases left in between. CDR3 size: 14 residues. CDR3 protein: CASRGDSQHYGYTF. The CDR3 coding sequence is TGTGCCAGCAGAGGAGACAGCCAGCACTATGGCTACACCTTC.

The rearrangement uses TRBV3-1 (or the pseudogene TRBV3-2) and TRBJ1-1; D remains ambiguous. CDR1 LGHDT and CDR2 YNNKEL come from the germline V gene (reference sequence). This CDR3 is 16 amino acids long. The ends were cut back, 2 bases at V and 5 bases at J, with 18 bases in the middle. The CDR3 bases are TGTGCCAGCAGCCAACCGGTGATGCCTCGAATGACTGAAGCTTTCTTT. This sequence encodes CASSQPVMPRMTEAFF.

This chain joins TRBV29-1 and TRBJ2-5, with a possible D match to TRBD2 (8 bases). From germline, CDR1 is SQVTM and CDR2 ANQGSEA. The length of the CDR3 is 16 residues. V lost 1 base and J lost 10, with 25 bases in between. The CDR3 loop is CSVEGFTGGGKVDQYF. In DNA, the CDR3 is TGCAGCGTTGAAGGTTTTACGGGAGGGGGCAAAGTCGACCAGTACTTC.

The rearrangement uses TRBV2 and TRBJ2-1; 9 bases are shared with TRBD2. Germline CDR1 reads SNHLY; CDR2 reads FYNNEI. This CDR3 has 15 amino acids. Unmatched junction bases numbered 10, after V lost 7 bases and J lost 6 bases. DNA for the CDR3: TGTGCCAGCAATTTCGCGGGAGGGCCGGGCAATGAGCAGTTCTTC. It is translated as CASNFAGGPGNEQFF.

This chain uses TRBV2 with TRBJ2-7; tentative D call: TRBD1 (6 bases). Trimming took off 4 bases at V and 3 bases at J, with 7 bases between the two ends. This CDR3 contains 12 residues. Germline CDR1 reads SNHLY; CDR2 reads FYNNEI. CDR3: CASSGQDYEQYF. The CDR3 nucleotides read TGTGCCAGCAGTGGACAGGACTACGAGCAGTACTTC.